The T cell receptor (beta chain) under discussion was sequenced for a study of beta chain features in type 1 diabetes. Whole-study findings and limits: Sequencing the cDNA could make cells with high TCR expression show up more than they should. The study found fewer insertions and more deletions at VDJ junctions in type 1 diabetes patients.

Expressed TCRB transcripts were sequenced because the isolated RNA had all been reverse transcribed beforehand. Sequenced by immunoSEQ multiplex PCR; TCRdb stores in-frame clones only, minus some. The repertoire holds approximately 250,000 clones, with less than 15% as singletons. There are 14 residues in the CDR3. V lost 5 bases to trimming and J lost 7 bases; unmatched junction nucleotides: 8. Germline lookup yields CDR1 ENHRY and CDR2 SYGVKD. On this clone: Its antigen is unknown.

Via the markers CD45RO/CCR7/CD25/CD127/CD95/CD27, stem cell-like memory, regulatory, central memory and naive CD4+ cells were sorted. Once sorted, every population was more than 95% pure. This sequence was found in a middle-aged woman in good health. The chain joins TRBV10-3 to TRBJ1-2; TRBD1 matches at 9 bases. Sequenced: naive CD4+ T cells from blood. The DNA of the CDR3 is TGTGCCATCAGTTCCGGGACAGGGAGCCCTGGCTACACCTTC. Translating it yields CAISSGTGSPGYTF.